Sequencing of this TCR beta chain was carried out in a study of blood T cells in healthy people across ages. Study-level points and caveats: CMV status of donors was not determined, possibly confounding expanded clonotype changes. Relative to aged donors, long-lived donors carried more naive CD4+ cells and displayed higher diversity.

Together with a sample-barcoded 5' primer, a J-beta primer mix was included in a second PCR lasting about 6 to 11 cycles. One entry per CDR3 protein, called by TCRdb with MiXCR from the 5' RACE reads. Counted here are about 780,000 distinct CDR3 sequences, 62% occurring once; the ten biggest clones make up 28%. As regards this clonotype: Antigen specificity is unknown.

Germline lookup yields CDR1 DFQATT and CDR2 SNEGSKA (reference sequence). The CDR3 covers 14 residues. V was cut by 0 bases and J by 8 bases, with 11 bases left in between. The sequence came from a man aged 25-45 years in good health. The rearrangement joins TRBV20-1 to TRBJ1-6, with a weak D call TRBD1 (5 bases). What was sequenced was blood. The CDR3 DNA reads TGCAGTGCTAGAGAGAAGGGACTGGATTCACCCCTCCACTTT. The encoded protein is CSAREKGLDSPLHF.